The 14 T cell receptor beta chains presented below share a single source sample, sequenced in a study of T cell changes during pregnancy in multiple sclerosis. Repertoires were generated with immunoSEQ multiplex PCR, while TCRdb's copy carries only in-frame clones and drops some. The repertoire includes 50,000 or so clones, 75% to 95% of them detected once, and around 0.5% sits in the top ten. The sample consisted of CD4+ T cells from peripheral blood mononuclear cells, taken after pregnancy. The receptors were sampled from a female donor in good health, enrolled as a control in a pregnancy study.

For the CDR3, the DNA is TGTGCCAGCAGCCCCGTGGAGGGAGGCAACTATGGCTACACCTTC. This sequence encodes CASSPVEGGNYGYTF. The genes are TRBV11-2 and TRBJ1-2; D unclear. Germline CDR1 SGHAT, CDR2 FQNNGV. V lost 5 bases and J lost 2, with 15 bases in between. The length of the CDR3 is 15 residues.

The gene calls are TRBV6-6 and TRBJ2-1; 10 bases line up with TRBD2. The V and J ends lost 6 bases and 2 bases, in that order; junction bases with no gene match: 4. The CDR3 loop spans 15 amino acids. Germline lookup yields CDR1 MNHNY and CDR2 SVGAGI (reference sequence). CDR3 region: CASRSSGGAYNEQFF. CDR3 DNA sequence: TGTGCCAGCAGGTCCAGCGGGGGGGCCTACAATGAGCAGTTCTTC.

J is TRBJ1-2 and V is TRBV14; D call uncertain. CDR3 length: 12 amino acids. V lost 4 bases, J lost 7 bases, and 10 bases lay in between. The germline V gene has CDR1 SGHDN and CDR2 FVKESK. The CDR3 spells CASSPFGVGYTF. The CDR3 DNA reads TGTGCCAGCAGCCCCTTCGGGGTTGGCTACACCTTC.

The rearrangement uses TRBV20-1 and TRBJ2-7; D gene uncertain. The CDR3 spans 11 residues. V was pared by 4 bases and J by 7 bases, with 11 bases between. Germline V gene data show CDR1 as DFQATT and CDR2 as SNEGSKA (reference sequence). In DNA form, the CDR3 reads TGCAGTGCTATCTCCGAGATAGAGCAGTACTTC. Amino acid sequence: CSAISEIEQYF.

This clone was seen just once. The chain carries TRBV5-1 and TRBJ2-7; 7 bases fit TRBD1. Trimming took 7 bases from V and 2 from J; bases not matched to a gene: 9. CDR3 length equals 14 residues. Germline values: CDR1 SGHRS, CDR2 YFSETQ. CDR3 protein: CASYRDRKPYEQYF. CDR3 in DNA: TGCGCCAGCTACCGGGACAGAAAGCCCTACGAGCAGTACTTC.

This clone came up a few times. The chain carries TRBV4-3 and TRBJ1-2; 9 bases are shared with TRBD1. This CDR3 spans 16 amino acids. Trimming took 4 bases from V and 3 from J; bases not matched to a gene: 9. The germline gives CDR1 LGHNA, CDR2 YSLEER. CDR3 region: CASSRDDRGRYYGYTF. In nucleotides, the CDR3 is TGCGCCAGCAGCCGCGACGACAGGGGGAGGTACTATGGCTACACCTTC.

The V gene is TRBV15, the J gene TRBJ2-5, with a tentative D call TRBD1 (5 bases). Germline V gene sequence: CDR1 LNHNV, CDR2 YYDKDF (reference sequence). Trimming removed 0 bases from V and 4 bases from J, with 12 bases in between. This CDR3 is built from 15 residues. CDR3 bases: TGTGCCACCAGCAGAGAATCAGGGTTTGGAGAGACCCAGTACTTC. It specifies CATSRESGFGETQYF.

The chain employs TRBV5-4 and TRBJ2-5; D unresolved. Germline assignment: CDR1 SGHNT and CDR2 YYREEE (reference sequence). The CDR3 has 11 amino acids. The germline V and J ends were trimmed by 1 base and 5 bases, with 3 bases remaining between them. CDR3 region: CASSLSETQYF. The CDR3 DNA reads TGTGCCAGCAGCTTGTCGGAGACCCAGTACTTC.

The chain recombines TRBV2 with TRBJ1-2, with 7 bases that match TRBD1. The CDR3 loop spans 15 amino acids. The germline V gene encodes CDR1 SNHLY and CDR2 FYNNEI. J was trimmed by 7 bases and V by 4 bases; bases with no gene match: 12. The CDR3 DNA reads as TGTGCCAGCAGTGGTGGCAGGGGGTATGGTGGTGGCTACACCTTC. This translates into CASSGGRGYGGGYTF.

V gene TRBV2 combines with J gene TRBJ1-6; the match to TRBD1 covers 10 bases. Trimming cost V 4 bases and J 9 bases; bases outside gene matches: 6. CDR1 and CDR2 from the germline V gene are SNHLY and FYNNEI. There are 15 residues in the CDR3. CDR3: CASSGGQGDSSPLHF. The CDR3 DNA is TGTGCCAGCAGTGGAGGACAGGGGGATAGTTCACCCCTCCACTTT.

This CDR3 is CASSPSGGGTEAFF. The CDR3 DNA is TGTGCCAGTAGTCCTTCGGGGGGAGGTACTGAAGCTTTCTTT. V usage is TRBV19 and J usage is TRBJ1-1, with D perhaps TRBD1 (5 bases). The CDR3 length is 14 residues. Germline lookup yields CDR1 LNHDA and CDR2 SQIVND (reference sequence). V lost 5 bases, J lost 5 bases, and 15 bases lay in between.

V gene TRBV30 combines with J gene TRBJ1-2, with 9 bases that match TRBD1. CDR1 and CDR2 from the germline V gene are GTSNPN and SVGIG (reference sequence). This CDR3 region has 12 residues. With 3 bases clipped from V and 6 bases from J, the junction kept 2 bases outside the gene matches. CDR3: CAWSGTGNGYTF. In DNA, the CDR3 is TGTGCCTGGAGCGGGACAGGGAATGGCTACACCTTC.

This clone appeared once. CDR3 coding DNA: TGTGCCAGCAGCGTAGGTGGGGAGGGACGCGATGAGCAGTTCTTC. Translated, it gives CASSVGGEGRDEQFF. V and J are TRBV9 and TRBJ2-1; 7 bases align to TRBD2. The germline gives CDR1 SGDLS, CDR2 YYNGEE. The V gene end was trimmed by 0 bases and the J gene end by 8 bases; junction bases not matched to a gene: 8. The CDR3 length is 15 residues.

This clone showed up just a few times. V and J are TRBV19 and TRBJ2-2; 8 bases align to TRBD1. Losses at the gene ends were 6 bases for V and 5 bases for J; bases not matched to a gene: 5. Germline lookup yields CDR1 LNHDA and CDR2 SQIVND (reference sequence). This CDR3 is built from 14 residues. CDR3 nucleotides: TGTGCCAGTAGAAGACAGGGGTGGACCGGGGAGCTGTTTTTT. This translates into CASRRQGWTGELFF.